These 19 T cell receptor beta chains were sequenced from one sample in a study of T-cell reconstitution after alpha-beta-depleted transplantation in children. The TCRbeta library was prepared with unique molecular identifiers. TCRdb independently ran MiXCR on the PCR reads; one entry per CDR3 protein. The table shows hundreds of thousands of distinct CDR3 sequences, with 6.5% to 9% occurring only once. Broader study findings: T-cell numbers and diversity one year post-transplant derived largely from freshly generated T cells.

Their cognate antigens are unknown. The material sequenced was peripheral blood, taken 360 days after TCRalphabeta/CD19-depleted stem cell transplant. The receptors derive from a female patient aged 2-15 years who had a stem cell transplant for Fanconi anemia, so the T cells may come from the graft donor.

This clonotype occurred many times. The chain employs TRBV7-9 and TRBJ2-3; D perhaps matches TRBD1 (5 bases). Per the germline V gene, CDR1 is SEHNR and CDR2 is FQNEAQ (reference sequence). Trimming took 1 base from V and 5 from J, leaving 10 bases between them. The CDR3 is 14 amino acids. The CDR3: CASSLGQGLDTQYF. DNA of the CDR3: TGTGCCAGCAGCTTAGGGCAGGGCCTAGATACGCAGTATTTT.

The table lists this clonotype with many counts. J is TRBJ2-7 and V is TRBV6-1; D remains ambiguous. The CDR3 totals 13 residues. The germline CDR1 and CDR2 sequences are MNHNS and SASEGT. V was trimmed by 6 bases and J by 4 bases, leaving 13 bases between them. Here the CDR3 DNA reads TGTGCCAGCAGCCGCGGCCATACATACGAGCAGTACGTC. Amino acids: CASSRGHTYEQYV.

The chain recombines TRBV13 with TRBJ1-2; 7 bases map to TRBD1. Germline CDR1 is PRHDT and CDR2 is FYEKMQ (reference sequence). With 7 bases clipped from V and 5 bases from J, the junction kept 7 bases outside the gene matches. This CDR3 region has 13 residues. CDR3 DNA: TGTGCCAGCACGAGGGACAGAATATATGGCTACACCTTC. Protein: CASTRDRIYGYTF.

This clonotype has ten or more counts. This chain connects TRBV5-1 to TRBJ2-2; 12 bases are shared with TRBD2. Germline V gene data show CDR1 as SGHRS and CDR2 as YFSETQ. Trimming cost V 1 base and J 0 bases; bases outside gene matches: 4. The CDR3 totals 18 residues. Here the CDR3 DNA reads TGCGCCAGCAGCTTGCAACTAGCGGGGGGAACGAACACCGGGGAGCTGTTTTTT. This translates into CASSLQLAGGTNTGELFF.

This clonotype was seen ten or more times. The chain joins TRBV4-2 to TRBJ2-7, with TRBD1 identical over 7 bases. This CDR3 has 13 amino acids. Germline V gene sequence: CDR1 LGHNA, CDR2 YNFKEQ. Trimming took 3 bases from V and 4 from J; bases not matched to a gene: 3. CDR3 sequence (DNA): TGTGCCAGCAGCCACCAACAGGGGTACGAGCAGTACTTC. Protein: CASSHQQGYEQYF.

The chain links TRBV24-1 to TRBJ1-2; a possible D gene is TRBD1 (6 bases). Germline lookup yields CDR1 KGHDR and CDR2 SFDVKD. The V gene lost 7 bases and the J gene lost 0 bases, with 14 bases spanning the gap. This CDR3 spans 15 amino acids. The CDR3 is CATRVRDITNYGYTF. The CDR3 DNA reads TGTGCCACCAGGGTCCGGGACATCACTAACTATGGCTACACCTTC.

The rearrangement joins TRBV14 to TRBJ2-7, with a possible D match to TRBD2 (7 bases). The CDR3 totals 13 residues. Germline loops: CDR1 SGHDN, CDR2 FVKESK. V shed 0 bases and J shed 9 bases, with 12 bases lying between them. CDR3: CASSQDRGALQYF. CDR3 bases: TGTGCCAGCAGCCAAGATCGGGGGGCGTTGCAGTACTTC.

This clonotype has only a few counts. This chain connects TRBV10-2 to TRBJ1-2, with D possibly matching TRBD1 (6 bases). Germline CDR1 WSHSY, CDR2 SAAADI. V was cut by 4 bases and J by 6 bases, with 15 bases left in between. CDR3 length: 14 residues. The CDR3 reads CASSAQGASHGYTF. CDR3 sequence (DNA): TGCGCCAGCAGTGCACAGGGTGCTAGTCATGGCTACACCTTC.

This clonotype was seen repeatedly, ten times or more. V usage is TRBV5-5 and J usage is TRBJ2-1; 11 bases are shared with TRBD2. CDR3 size: 17 residues. With 1 base clipped from V and 0 bases from J, the junction kept 3 bases outside the gene matches. Germline lookup yields CDR1 SGHKS and CDR2 YYEKEE (reference sequence). CDR3 protein: CASSLISGRASYNEQFF. In DNA, the CDR3 is TGTGCCAGCAGCTTGATTAGCGGGAGGGCCTCCTACAATGAGCAGTTCTTC.

This clonotype was detected once. The rearrangement uses TRBV5-6 and TRBJ2-1, with 12 bases matching TRBD1. The length of the CDR3 is 13 residues. J was trimmed by 10 bases and V by 5 bases; bases with no gene match: 4. Germline values: CDR1 SGHDT, CDR2 YYEEEE. The CDR3 DNA sequence: TGTGCCAGCAGGGGACAGGGGGCAGGAGAGCAGTTCTTC. This encodes CASRGQGAGEQFF.

This clonotype showed up just a few times. This chain's CDR3 is CSAYPRDRGWDTEAFF. CDR3 DNA: TGCAGTGCTTACCCCCGGGACAGGGGCTGGGACACTGAAGCTTTCTTT. The V and J genes are TRBV20-1 and TRBJ1-1, with 10 bases aligning to TRBD1. Germline CDR1 is DFQATT and CDR2 is SNEGSKA (reference sequence). V gave up 5 bases and J gave up 3 bases; unmatched junction bases: 12. This CDR3 has 16 amino acids.

This clonotype was picked up many times. This rearrangement joins TRBV5-1 to TRBJ2-7; no clear D. Germline CDR1 SGHRS, CDR2 YFSETQ. Trimming took 2 bases from V and 4 from J, leaving 4 bases between them. The CDR3 is made up of 11 amino acids. CDR3 region: CASSFNYEQYF. CDR3 DNA: TGCGCCAGCAGCTTCAATTACGAGCAGTACTTC.

This chain connects TRBV6-2 or TRBV6-3 to TRBJ2-7, with D possibly being TRBD2 (5 bases). The V gene's germline CDR1 is MNHEY and CDR2 SVGEGT. The CDR3 is 15 residues long. The V and J ends lost 2 bases and 4 bases respectively, with 15 bases between them. The CDR3: CASSYPLRGIYEQYF. The CDR3 DNA is TGTGCCAGCAGTTACCCGCTCCGGGGAATATACGAGCAGTACTTC.

This clonotype showed up many times. The gene calls are TRBV11-2 and TRBJ2-1; perhaps TRBD2 as D (6 bases). Germline assignment: CDR1 SGHAT and CDR2 FQNNGV. The CDR3 consists of 15 residues. Between the trimmed V and J ends, which lost 5 bases and 0 bases, there was a span of 11 bases. CDR3 nucleotides: TGTGCCAGCAGCCGGACTACCAGCTCCTACAATGAGCAGTTCTTC. Translated, it gives CASSRTTSSYNEQFF.

This chain connects TRBV6-1 to TRBJ2-7; 7 nucleotides align to TRBD1. The germline CDR1 and CDR2 sequences are MNHNS and SASEGT. Trimming cost V 4 bases and J 6 bases; bases outside gene matches: 6. This CDR3 has 13 amino acids. CDR3 residues: CASSAGQILEQYF. DNA of the CDR3: TGTGCCAGCAGTGCGGGACAGATACTCGAGCAGTACTTC.

This clonotype has a count of ten or more. This CDR3 reads CASSWGQPLETQYF. In DNA, the CDR3 is TGCGCCAGCAGCTGGGGACAGCCCTTGGAGACCCAGTACTTC. The chain is built from TRBV5-1 and TRBJ2-5, with 7 bases fitting TRBD1. Trimming took 3 bases from V and 5 from J; bases not matched to a gene: 7. The CDR3 totals 14 residues. CDR1 SGHRS and CDR2 YFSETQ come from the germline V gene.

V gene TRBV5-5 combines with J gene TRBJ2-7; D could derive from TRBD1 or TRBD2 (6 bases each). This CDR3 comprises 13 residues. Trimming took off 3 bases at V and 6 bases at J, with 13 bases between the two ends. Per the germline V gene, CDR1 is SGHKS and CDR2 is YYEKEE (reference sequence). The CDR3 DNA is TGTGCCAGCAGCTCCAAGGGGGGCGCCGAGCAGTACGTC. Protein sequence: CASSSKGGAEQYV.

This clonotype showed up many times. The J gene is TRBJ1-2, the V gene TRBV20-1, with D tentatively TRBD1 (6 bases). This CDR3 has 14 residues. The V and J ends lost 4 bases and 1 base respectively, with 13 bases between them. The germline V gene encodes CDR1 DFQATT and CDR2 SNEGSKA (reference sequence). In nucleotides, the CDR3 is TGCAGTGCTACCCGGGACAACCTTAACTATGGCTACACCTTC. It specifies CSATRDNLNYGYTF.

The J gene is TRBJ2-3, the V gene TRBV5-1; 9 positions match TRBD2. Germline loops: CDR1 SGHRS, CDR2 YFSETQ. V gave up 4 bases and J gave up 2 bases; unmatched junction bases: 2. The CDR3 loop spans 14 amino acids. The CDR3 loop reads CASSIAGDTDTQYF. The CDR3 DNA reads TGCGCCAGCAGCATAGCGGGGGACACAGATACGCAGTATTTT. The whole variable domain, remainder taken from reference TRBV5-1 and TRBJ2-3, is KAGVTQTPRYLIKTRGQQVTLSCSPISGHRSVSWYQQTPGQGLQFLFEYFSETQRNKGNFPGRFSGRQFSNSRSEMNVSTLELGDSALYLCASSIAGDTDTQYFGPGTRLTVL.